What follows are 27 T cell receptor beta chains derived from one specimen sequenced in a study of technical replicates of blood from four donors. Some clones are missing from TCRdb's copy, which holds only in-frame ones; the method was immunoSEQ multiplex PCR. In the table there are around 50,000 clones, 90% to 95% of which are singletons. Material for sequencing was PBMCs. These receptors came from a human donor in good health. Some clones in this sample may be carry-over from other donors' samples.

The CDR3: CASSYTSGRADTQYF. The CDR3 DNA sequence: TGTGCCAGCAGCTACACAAGCGGGAGAGCAGATACGCAGTATTTT. The J gene is TRBJ2-3, the V gene TRBV7-2; 8 nucleotides align to TRBD2. Germline CDR1 is SGHTA and CDR2 is FQGNSA. CDR3 length: 15 amino acids. Trimming at V came to 4 bases and at J to 4 bases, leaving 7 bases not matched to a gene.

The chain couples TRBV10-3 to TRBJ2-5; 10 bases match TRBD1. The V and J ends lost 4 bases and 5 bases, in that order; junction bases with no gene match: 7. The germline V gene has CDR1 ENHRY and CDR2 SYGVKD. The CDR3 is 15 amino acids. The CDR3 loop is CAISAGTGAFETQYF. CDR3 nucleotides: TGTGCCATCAGTGCGGGGACAGGGGCCTTCGAGACCCAGTACTTC.

The CDR3: CAWKPLAGGPGEQYF. CDR3 nucleotide sequence: TGTGCCTGGAAGCCCCTAGCGGGAGGGCCAGGGGAGCAGTACTTC. The genes are TRBV30 and TRBJ2-7, with 12 bases that match TRBD2. Losses at the gene ends were 4 bases for V and 7 bases for J; bases not matched to a gene: 11. CDR1 and CDR2 from the germline V gene are GTSNPN and SVGIG (reference sequence). CDR3 length equals 15 residues.

The chain uses TRBV25-1 and TRBJ2-5; tentative D call: TRBD1 (5 bases). The CDR3 is 16 amino acids. The V gene's germline CDR1 is MGHDK and CDR2 SYGVNS. Between the trimmed V and J ends, which lost 3 bases and 5 bases, there was a span of 19 bases. CDR3 nucleotide sequence: TGTGCCAGCAGTGATGTTGGACAAAGAGGTGCTGAGACCCAGTACTTC. Amino acid sequence: CASSDVGQRGAETQYF. Filled out from reference TRBV25-1 and TRBJ2-5, the complete variable domain reads EADIYQTPRYLVIGTGKKITLECSQTMGHDKMYWYQQDPGMELHLIHYSYGVNSTEKGDLSSESTVSRIRTEHFPLTLESARPSHTSQYLCASSDVGQRGAETQYFGPGTRLLVL.

V gene TRBV2 combines with J gene TRBJ2-3, with 16 bases identical to TRBD2. With 0 bases clipped from V and 13 bases from J, the junction kept 4 bases outside the gene matches. Germline CDR1 is SNHLY and CDR2 is FYNNEI. This CDR3 has 15 amino acids. The CDR3 nucleotides read TGTGCCAGCAGTGAAGCGCGCGGGACTAGCGGGAGGGAGTATTTT. This translates into CASSEARGTSGREYF.

The rearrangement joins TRBV13 to TRBJ2-7, with D perhaps matching TRBD1 (7 bases). Germline values: CDR1 PRHDT, CDR2 FYEKMQ (reference sequence). This CDR3 region has 14 residues. The ends were cut back, 5 bases at V and 3 bases at J, with 14 bases in the middle. CDR3 nucleotide sequence: TGTGCCAGCAGCCGGACCAGGGGGGACTACGAGCAGTACTTC. Protein product: CASSRTRGDYEQYF. Using reference TRBV13 and TRBJ2-7 for the parts outside the CDR3, the full variable domain is AAGVIQSPRHLIKEKRETATLKCYPIPRHDTVYWYQQGPGQDPQFLISFYEKMQSDKGSIPDRFSAQQFSDYHSELNMSSLELGDSALYFCASSRTRGDYEQYFGPGTRLTVT.

This CDR3 is CASSLAGEDIQYF. CDR3 coding DNA: TGTGCCAGCAGCTTGGCCGGGGAAGACATTCAGTACTTC. The genes are TRBV5-6 and TRBJ2-4, with a tentative D call TRBD2 (5 bases). The CDR3 totals 13 residues. V was shortened by 0 bases and J by 8 bases, with 9 bases between the two germline ends. The germline V gene encodes CDR1 SGHDT and CDR2 YYEEEE.

The rearrangement uses TRBV4-2 and TRBJ2-5, with a weak D call TRBD1 (6 bases). This CDR3 contains 14 residues. Trimming shortened V by 4 bases and J by 3 bases, and 12 bases separated the two germline ends. Looked up from germline, CDR1 is LGHNA and CDR2 is YNFKEQ. Here the CDR3 reads CASSRNRDEETQYF. Written as DNA, the CDR3 is TGTGCCAGCAGCCGGAACAGGGACGAAGAGACCCAGTACTTC.

This clone turned up a few times. The V call is TRBV9, the J call TRBJ1-4; 7 bases are shared with TRBD1. CDR1 and CDR2 from the germline V gene are SGDLS and YYNGEE. This CDR3 comprises 16 residues. V lost 4 bases to trimming and J lost 0 bases; unmatched junction nucleotides: 6. The CDR3 region is CASSSSTGATNEKLFF. CDR3 coding DNA: TGTGCCAGCAGCTCCTCAACAGGGGCAACTAATGAAAAACTGTTTTTT.

The chain uses TRBV4-2 and TRBJ2-1; TRBD2 matches at 11 bases. The CDR3 totals 17 residues. Germline V gives CDR1 LGHNA, CDR2 YNFKEQ. The V gene end was trimmed by 0 bases and the J gene end by 1 base; junction bases not matched to a gene: 2. CDR3 in amino acids: CASSQELAGVSYNEQFF. The CDR3 DNA is TGTGCCAGCAGCCAAGAACTAGCGGGAGTGTCCTACAATGAGCAGTTCTTC.

The gene calls are TRBV18 and TRBJ1-2; 7 bases are shared with TRBD1. Germline-derived CDR1 and CDR2 are KGHSH and LQKENI. This CDR3 comprises 16 residues. The junction had 12 bases not matched to a gene; V was cut back by 1 base and J by 7 bases. CDR3 coding DNA: TGTGCCAGCTCACCACTTGGGGACAGCCTTTTTGGTGGCTACACCTTC. Its translation is CASSPLGDSLFGGYTF.

The chain has TRBV18 and TRBJ1-1; no definite D call. Germline lookup yields CDR1 KGHSH and CDR2 LQKENI. This CDR3 comprises 13 residues. Trimming shortened V by 5 bases and J by 5 bases, and 12 bases separated the two germline ends. As DNA, the CDR3 is TGTGCCAGCTCATTCGCGGGAGGAACTGAAGCTTTCTTT. Translating gives CASSFAGGTEAFF.

The chain uses TRBV6-5 and TRBJ2-4; TRBD2 is a possible D gene (6 bases). Germline CDR1 reads MNHEY; CDR2 reads SVGAGI. V lost 6 bases to trimming and J lost 1 base, with 13 bases between them. This CDR3 is built from 15 residues. The CDR3 DNA sequence: TGTGCCAGCAGCCCGGGAGTGGTGGCCAAAAACATTCAGTACTTC. Translating it yields CASSPGVVAKNIQYF.

With respect to this clone: Without the conserved terminal phenylalanine or tryptophan, this CDR3 likely stems from a read error. No DNA is shown, since the ends of the CDR3 on it are uncertain; the CDR3 is the one TCRdb lists. The chain has TRBV21-1 and TRBJ2-3; no check of the table's D call, TRBD2, against the DNA was made. TRBV21-1 corresponds to a pseudogene. The CDR3 is 10 amino acids in total, end residues counted. The CDR3 spells CASIDSGTWG.

The chain carries TRBV29-1 and TRBJ1-1; D remains unclear. The CDR3 totals 11 residues. Germline V gene data show CDR1 as SQVTM and CDR2 as ANQGSEA. The V and J ends lost 7 bases and 5 bases respectively, with 11 bases between them. The DNA for the CDR3 is TGCAGCGCCTTCTTGGAGACTGAAGCTTTCTTT. As protein: CSAFLETEAFF. Full variable domain (rest looked up from reference TRBV29-1 and TRBJ1-1): SAVISQKPSRDICQRGTSLTIQCQVDSQVTMMFWYRQQPGQSLTLIATANQGSEATYESGFVIDKFPISRPNLTFSTLTVSNMSPEDSSIYLCSAFLETEAFFGQGTRLTVV.

The count of this clone is one. The rearrangement joins TRBV9 to TRBJ2-5; 8 bases match TRBD2. V lost 2 bases and J lost 5; bases outside the gene matches: 11. The CDR3 length is 16 residues. Germline loops: CDR1 SGDLS, CDR2 YYNGEE. CDR3 nucleotide sequence: TGTGCCAGCAGCGTTCGTTTGGCGGGAGGTCAGGAGACCCAGTACTTC. Protein: CASSVRLAGGQETQYF.

The chain is built from TRBV30 and TRBJ2-7; TRBD2 agrees at 8 bases. This CDR3 has 13 residues. The J segment lost 0 bases and the V segment lost 4 bases, leaving 2 bases of the junction unmatched. Germline V gene sequence: CDR1 GTSNPN, CDR2 SVGIG (reference sequence). DNA for the CDR3: TGTGCCTGGACGGGGGGGAACTCCTACGAGCAGTACTTC. Its translation is CAWTGGNSYEQYF.

This chain joins TRBV6-5 and TRBJ1-2; tentatively, D is TRBD1 (6 bases). The V end lost 2 bases, the J end lost 3 bases, and 10 bases lay between the germline ends. This CDR3 has 14 residues. The germline V gene encodes CDR1 MNHEY and CDR2 SVGAGI. The CDR3 coding sequence is TGTGCCAGCAGTTACAACAGGGACCACTATGGCTACACCTTC. Protein sequence: CASSYNRDHYGYTF.

In its sample, this clone was seen once. The gene calls are TRBV2 and TRBJ1-6; 7 bases are shared with TRBD1. CDR3 length equals 15 residues. Germline lookup yields CDR1 SNHLY and CDR2 FYNNEI. The J segment lost 6 bases and the V segment lost 4 bases, leaving 6 bases of the junction unmatched. CDR3 DNA: TGTGCCAGCAGTGGTACAGGGGACACTAATTCACCCCTCCACTTT. It translates to CASSGTGDTNSPLHF.

J is TRBJ2-7 and V is TRBV5-4, with TRBD2 matching over 14 bases. The CDR3 is made up of 16 amino acids. The germline gives CDR1 SGHNT, CDR2 YYREEE (reference sequence). V lost 0 bases to trimming and J lost 3 bases; unmatched junction nucleotides: 2. CDR3 DNA sequence: TGTGCCAGCAGCTTGGCAGGGACTAGCGGGAGCTACGAGCAGTACTTC. It codes for CASSLAGTSGSYEQYF.

J is TRBJ2-1 and V is TRBV10-3; D gene uncertain. Germline lookup yields CDR1 ENHRY and CDR2 SYGVKD. V was trimmed by 2 bases and J by 3 bases, leaving 17 bases between them. The CDR3 consists of 17 residues. CDR3 coding DNA: TGTGCCATCAGTGAGGAGCGCTCCAACCCGTTCTACAATGAGCAGTTCTTC. This translates into CAISEERSNPFYNEQFF.

The chain recombines TRBV9 with TRBJ1-4; 7 bases agree with TRBD1. This CDR3 region has 16 residues. With V trimmed by 3 bases and J by 8 bases, 13 bases remained unmatched. Germline V CDR1 and CDR2: SGDLS, YYNGEE. CDR3 sequence: CASSGDEQGRREKLFF. Written as DNA, the CDR3 is TGTGCCAGCAGCGGGGATGAACAGGGGAGGCGAGAAAAACTGTTTTTT.

The chain combines TRBV2 with TRBJ2-3; TRBD2 agrees at 8 bases. With V trimmed by 3 bases and J by 3 bases, 8 bases remained unmatched. From germline, CDR1 is SNHLY and CDR2 FYNNEI. This CDR3 is 16 amino acids long. The CDR3 DNA is TGTGCCAGCAGTGATCCCACTAGCGGAGCTACAGATACGCAGTATTTT. Its protein product is CASSDPTSGATDTQYF.

The rearrangement links TRBV4-2 to TRBJ1-5; a possible D gene is TRBD1 (6 bases). V shed 0 bases and J shed 1 base, with 7 bases lying between them. The CDR3 has 15 residues. Germline CDR1 and CDR2: LGHNA and YNFKEQ. The CDR3 DNA reads TGTGCCAGCAGCCAAGATGGACAGAGCAATCAGCCCCAGCATTTT. Translation gives CASSQDGQSNQPQHF.

The V and J genes are TRBV6-1 and TRBJ2-5; 9 bases fit TRBD2. Germline assignment: CDR1 MNHNS and CDR2 SASEGT. V trimming: 1 base; J trimming: 5 bases; junction bases outside the gene matches: 5. CDR3 length: 15 residues. CDR3 in DNA: TGTGCCAGCAGTGAAGGGAGGCGGGGGGGTGAGACCCAGTACTTC. It codes for CASSEGRRGGETQYF.

CDR3 DNA: TGTGCCAGCAGTCCTCTCGCCAAAAACATTCAGTACTTC. This encodes CASSPLAKNIQYF. The J gene is TRBJ2-4, the V gene TRBV2; D unresolved. Trimming took 5 bases from V and 1 from J, leaving 6 bases between them. Germline values: CDR1 SNHLY, CDR2 FYNNEI. The CDR3 spans 13 residues.

The J gene is TRBJ1-2, the V gene TRBV29-1; D may be TRBD1 (5 bases). Trimming removed 3 bases at V and 6 bases at J, with 14 bases between. Germline assignment: CDR1 SQVTM and CDR2 ANQGSEA. The CDR3 covers 13 residues. This chain's CDR3 is CSVDPGILDGYTF. In nucleotides, the CDR3 is TGCAGCGTTGATCCAGGGATATTGGATGGCTACACCTTC. Supplemented by reference TRBV29-1 and TRBJ1-2, the full variable domain reads SAVISQKPSRDICQRGTSLTIQCQVDSQVTMMFWYRQQPGQSLTLIATANQGSEATYESGFVIDKFPISRPNLTFSTLTVSNMSPEDSSIYLCSVDPGILDGYTFGSGTRLTVV.